This T cell receptor beta chain was captured in a study of T cells in Graves' hyperthyroidism and ophthalmopathy. Study findings and constraints: Ophthalmopathy could be told apart from stable hyperthyroidism with a 13 V-J model. Most thyroid clonotypes expanded above 0.001 appeared in blood too.

RNA transcripts were the template for amplifying TCR beta CDR3 regions. HTBI primers were employed in a first-round RT-PCR of the TCR CDR3. In TCRdb, the multiplex PCR reads were re-called with MiXCR into one record per CDR3 protein. The sample yields 300,000 to 400,000 distinct CDR3 sequences, about 14% seen once. Trimming left V 0 bases short and J 4 bases short, with 9 bases between. Germline CDR1 and CDR2: GTSNPN and SVGIG (reference sequence). The CDR3 consists of 13 residues. Among ophthalmopathy patients, the Clinical Activity Score reached at least 3, the NOSPECS grade reached at least 4, and duration remained under 3 months. Each 10 ml fresh peripheral blood draw supplied the PBMCs. This clonotype was counted between two and nine times. Its antigen is not known.

The sequence was obtained from a woman in her thirties with Graves' ophthalmopathy. Source material: blood. The chain employs TRBV30 and TRBJ1-2; D possibly corresponds to TRBD1 (5 bases). CDR3 in DNA: TGTGCCTGGAGTGTAACAGGACTCTATGGCTACACCTTC. Encoded protein: CAWSVTGLYGYTF.